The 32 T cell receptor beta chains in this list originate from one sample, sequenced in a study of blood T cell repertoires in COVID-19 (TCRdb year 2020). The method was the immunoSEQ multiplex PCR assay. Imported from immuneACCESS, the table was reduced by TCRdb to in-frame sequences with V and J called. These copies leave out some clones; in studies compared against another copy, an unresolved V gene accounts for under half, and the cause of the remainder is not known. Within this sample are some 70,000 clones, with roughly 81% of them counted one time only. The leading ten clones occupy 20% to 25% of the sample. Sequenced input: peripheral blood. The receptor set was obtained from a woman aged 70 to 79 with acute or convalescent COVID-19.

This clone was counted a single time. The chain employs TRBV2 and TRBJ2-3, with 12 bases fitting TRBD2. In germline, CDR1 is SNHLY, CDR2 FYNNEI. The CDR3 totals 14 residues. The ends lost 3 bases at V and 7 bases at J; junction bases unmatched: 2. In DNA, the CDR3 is TGTGCCAGCAGTGAGGGACTAGCGGGTCATACGCAGTATTTT. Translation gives CASSEGLAGHTQYF.

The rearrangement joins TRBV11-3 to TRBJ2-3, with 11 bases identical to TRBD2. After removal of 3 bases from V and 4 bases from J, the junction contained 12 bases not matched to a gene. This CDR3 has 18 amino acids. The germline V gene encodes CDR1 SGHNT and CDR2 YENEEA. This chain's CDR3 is CASSLRSLLAGVADTQYF. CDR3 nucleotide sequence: TGTGCCAGCAGCTTGCGCTCCTTACTAGCGGGAGTGGCAGATACGCAGTATTTT. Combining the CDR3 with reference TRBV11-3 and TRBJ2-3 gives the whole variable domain EAGVVQSPRYKIIEKKQPVAFWCNPISGHNTLYWYLQNLGQGPELLIRYENEEAVDDSQLPKDRFSAERLKGVDSTLKIQPAELGDSAVYLCASSLRSLLAGVADTQYFGPGTRLTVL.

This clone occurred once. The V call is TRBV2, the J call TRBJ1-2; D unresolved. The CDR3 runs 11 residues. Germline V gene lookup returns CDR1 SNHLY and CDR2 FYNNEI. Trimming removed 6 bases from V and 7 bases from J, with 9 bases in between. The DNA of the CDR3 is TGTGCCAGCAGCTGGGAGGGTGGCTACACCTTC. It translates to CASSWEGGYTF.

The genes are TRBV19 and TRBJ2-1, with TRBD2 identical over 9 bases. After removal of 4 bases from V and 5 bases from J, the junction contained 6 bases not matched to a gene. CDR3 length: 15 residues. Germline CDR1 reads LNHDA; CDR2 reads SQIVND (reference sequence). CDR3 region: CASSNLAGYDNEQFF. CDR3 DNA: TGTGCCAGTAGTAATCTAGCGGGATACGACAATGAGCAGTTCTTC.

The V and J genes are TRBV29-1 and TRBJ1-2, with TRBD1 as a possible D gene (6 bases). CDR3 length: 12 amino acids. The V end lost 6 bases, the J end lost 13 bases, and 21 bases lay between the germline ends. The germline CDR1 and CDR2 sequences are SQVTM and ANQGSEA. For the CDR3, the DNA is TGCAGCGTCGAACCCCAGGGGAGAAAGGCCACCTTC. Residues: CSVEPQGRKATF.

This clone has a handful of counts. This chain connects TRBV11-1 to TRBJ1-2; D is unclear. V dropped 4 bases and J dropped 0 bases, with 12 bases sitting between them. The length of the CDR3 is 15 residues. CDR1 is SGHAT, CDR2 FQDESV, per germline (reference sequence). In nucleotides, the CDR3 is TGTGCCAGCAGCTCCAGGAGGCAGGCTAACTATGGCTACACCTTC. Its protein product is CASSSRRQANYGYTF.

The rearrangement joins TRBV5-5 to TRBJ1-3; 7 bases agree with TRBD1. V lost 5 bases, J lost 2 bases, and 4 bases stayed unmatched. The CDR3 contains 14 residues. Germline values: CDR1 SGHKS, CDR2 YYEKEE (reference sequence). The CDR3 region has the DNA TGTGCCAGCAGGACCCAGGGGGCTGGAAACACCATATATTTT. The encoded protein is CASRTQGAGNTIYF.

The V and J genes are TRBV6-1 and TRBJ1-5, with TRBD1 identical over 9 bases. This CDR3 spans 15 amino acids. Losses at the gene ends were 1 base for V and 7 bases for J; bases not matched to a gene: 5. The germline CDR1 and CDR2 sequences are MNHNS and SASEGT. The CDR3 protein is CASSEDGTGYQPQHF. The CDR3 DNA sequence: TGTGCCAGCAGTGAAGACGGGACAGGGTACCAGCCCCAGCATTTT.

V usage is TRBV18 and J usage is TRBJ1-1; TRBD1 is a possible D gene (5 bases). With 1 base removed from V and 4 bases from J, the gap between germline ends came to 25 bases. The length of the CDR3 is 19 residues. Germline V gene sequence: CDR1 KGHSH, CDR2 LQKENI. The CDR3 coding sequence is TGTGCCAGCTCACCACGTGGGGCAAAGTGGATAAATAGGGGCACTGAAGCTTTCTTT. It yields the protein CASSPRGAKWINRGTEAFF.

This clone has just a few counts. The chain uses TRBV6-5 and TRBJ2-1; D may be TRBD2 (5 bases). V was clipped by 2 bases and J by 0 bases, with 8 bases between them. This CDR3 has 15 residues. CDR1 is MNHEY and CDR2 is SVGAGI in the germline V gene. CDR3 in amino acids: CASSYTGSSYNEQFF. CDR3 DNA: TGTGCCAGCAGTTACACGGGAAGCTCCTACAATGAGCAGTTCTTC.

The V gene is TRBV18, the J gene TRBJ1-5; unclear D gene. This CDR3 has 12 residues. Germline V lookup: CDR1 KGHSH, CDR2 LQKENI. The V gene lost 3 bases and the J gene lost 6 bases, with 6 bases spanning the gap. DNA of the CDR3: TGTGCCAGCTCACCCTATAGTCAGCCCCAGCATTTT. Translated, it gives CASSPYSQPQHF.

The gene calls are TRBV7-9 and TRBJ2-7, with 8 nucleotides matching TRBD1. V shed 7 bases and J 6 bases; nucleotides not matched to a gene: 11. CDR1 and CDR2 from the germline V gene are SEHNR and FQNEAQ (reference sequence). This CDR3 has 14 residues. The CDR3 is CASTRGTGGREQYF. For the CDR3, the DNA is TGTGCCAGCACCCGAGGTACAGGGGGTCGCGAGCAGTACTTC.

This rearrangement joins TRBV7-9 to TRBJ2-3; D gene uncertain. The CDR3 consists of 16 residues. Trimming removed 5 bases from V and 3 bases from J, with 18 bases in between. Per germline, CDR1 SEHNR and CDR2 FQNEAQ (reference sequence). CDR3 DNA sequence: TGTGCCAGCAGCCCTTACCTAGGTCCCGTTACAGATACGCAGTATTTT. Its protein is CASSPYLGPVTDTQYF.

CDR3 sequence (DNA): TGTGCCAGCAGCTCGGACAGGCCGAACACTGAAGCTTTCTTT. Its protein product is CASSSDRPNTEAFF. The chain carries TRBV13 and TRBJ1-1, with 7 bases aligning to TRBD1. In germline, CDR1 is PRHDT, CDR2 FYEKMQ (reference sequence). J lost 1 base, V lost 4 bases, and 3 bases had no gene match. This CDR3 is built from 14 residues.

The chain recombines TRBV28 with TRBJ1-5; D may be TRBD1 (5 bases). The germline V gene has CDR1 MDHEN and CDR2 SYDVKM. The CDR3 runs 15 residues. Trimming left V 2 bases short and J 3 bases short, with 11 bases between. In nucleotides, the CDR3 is TGTGCCAGCAGTTTAGGGGGGTTTGACAATCAGCCCCAGCATTTT. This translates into CASSLGGFDNQPQHF.

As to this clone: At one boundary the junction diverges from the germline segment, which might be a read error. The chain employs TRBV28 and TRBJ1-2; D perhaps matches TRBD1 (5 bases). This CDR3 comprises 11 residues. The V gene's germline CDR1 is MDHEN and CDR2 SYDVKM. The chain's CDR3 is CATHGAWGYIF. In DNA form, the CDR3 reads TGTGCCACCCATGGGGCGTGGGGCTACATCTTC.

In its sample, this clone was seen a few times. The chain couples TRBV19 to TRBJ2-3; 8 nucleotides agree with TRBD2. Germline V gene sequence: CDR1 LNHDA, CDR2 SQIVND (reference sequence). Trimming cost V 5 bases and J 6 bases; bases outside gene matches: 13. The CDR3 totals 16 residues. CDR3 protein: CASSFFSGTARDTQYF. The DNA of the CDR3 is TGTGCCAGTAGTTTTTTTAGCGGGACGGCGCGGGATACGCAGTATTTT.

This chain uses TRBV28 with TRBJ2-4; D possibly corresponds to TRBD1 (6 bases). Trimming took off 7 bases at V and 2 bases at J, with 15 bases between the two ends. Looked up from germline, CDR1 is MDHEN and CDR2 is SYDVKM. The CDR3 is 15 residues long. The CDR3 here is CASTRTGLTKNIQYF. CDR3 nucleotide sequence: TGTGCCAGCACCCGAACAGGGTTAACCAAAAACATTCAGTACTTC. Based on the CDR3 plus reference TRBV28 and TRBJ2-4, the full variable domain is DVKVTQSSRYLVKRTGEKVFLECVQDMDHENMFWYRQDPGLGLRLIYFSYDVKMKEKGDIPEGYSVSREKKERFSLILESASTNQTSMYLCASTRTGLTKNIQYFGAGTRLSVL.

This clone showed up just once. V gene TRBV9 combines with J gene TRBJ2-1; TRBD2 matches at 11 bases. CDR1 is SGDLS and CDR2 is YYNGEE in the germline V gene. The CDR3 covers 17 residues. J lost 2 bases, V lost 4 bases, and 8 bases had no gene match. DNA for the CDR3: TGTGCCAGCAGCCTAACCGTAGCGGGAGGGCCCTACAATGAGCAGTTCTTC. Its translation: CASSLTVAGGPYNEQFF.

The CDR3 DNA reads TGTGCCAGTAGAATACTACAGGGGGACCATGGCTACACCTTC. Encoded protein: CASRILQGDHGYTF. The chain carries TRBV19 and TRBJ1-2, with 8 positions matching TRBD1. The CDR3 runs to 14 residues. Germline CDR1 reads LNHDA; CDR2 reads SQIVND (reference sequence). The ends lost 6 bases at V and 6 bases at J; junction bases unmatched: 9.

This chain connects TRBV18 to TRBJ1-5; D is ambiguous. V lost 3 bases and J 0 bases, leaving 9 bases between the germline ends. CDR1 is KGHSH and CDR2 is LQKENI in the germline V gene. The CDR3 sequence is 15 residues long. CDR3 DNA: TGTGCCAGCTCACCCGGCGGATATAGCAATCAGCCCCAGCATTTT. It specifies CASSPGGYSNQPQHF.

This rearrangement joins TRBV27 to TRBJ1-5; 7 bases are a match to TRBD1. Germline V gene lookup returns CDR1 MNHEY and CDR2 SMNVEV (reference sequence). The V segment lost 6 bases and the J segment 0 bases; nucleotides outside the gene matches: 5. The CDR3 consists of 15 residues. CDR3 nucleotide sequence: TGTGCCAGCAGACTGGGACAGCTTAGCAATCAGCCCCAGCATTTT. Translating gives CASRLGQLSNQPQHF.

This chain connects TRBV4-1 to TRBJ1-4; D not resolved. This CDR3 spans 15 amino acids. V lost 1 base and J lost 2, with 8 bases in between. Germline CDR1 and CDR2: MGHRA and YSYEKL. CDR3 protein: CASSQGRVTNEKLFF. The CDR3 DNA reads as TGCGCCAGCAGCCAAGGCCGGGTGACTAATGAAAAACTGTTTTTT.

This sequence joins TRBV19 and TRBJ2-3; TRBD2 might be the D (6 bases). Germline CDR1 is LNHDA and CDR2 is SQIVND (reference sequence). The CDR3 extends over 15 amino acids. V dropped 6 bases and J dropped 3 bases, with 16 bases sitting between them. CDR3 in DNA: TGTGCCAGTAGCCCCCGGGGGTTTCGGACAGATACGCAGTATTTT. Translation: CASSPRGFRTDTQYF.

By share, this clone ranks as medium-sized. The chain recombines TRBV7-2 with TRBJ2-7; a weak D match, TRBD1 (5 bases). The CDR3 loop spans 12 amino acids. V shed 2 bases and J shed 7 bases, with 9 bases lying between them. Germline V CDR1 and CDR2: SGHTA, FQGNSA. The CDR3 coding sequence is TGTGCCAGCAGCTTAACAGGCGGAGAGCAGTACTTC. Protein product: CASSLTGGEQYF.

The CDR3 region is CASSLGLAENTGELFF. CDR3 nucleotide sequence: TGTGCCAGCAGCTTAGGACTAGCGGAAAACACCGGGGAGCTGTTTTTT. The chain has TRBV7-9 and TRBJ2-2, with 9 bases matching TRBD2. The CDR3 consists of 16 residues. Germline CDR1 reads SEHNR; CDR2 reads FQNEAQ (reference sequence). Trimming took 1 base from V and 2 from J; bases not matched to a gene: 2.

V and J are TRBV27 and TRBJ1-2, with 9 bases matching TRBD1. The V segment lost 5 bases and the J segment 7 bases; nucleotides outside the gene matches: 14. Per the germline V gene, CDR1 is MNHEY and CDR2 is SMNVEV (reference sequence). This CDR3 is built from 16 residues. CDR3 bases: TGTGCCAGCAGTCAACGGACAGGGGCGCAACGGGTTGGCTACACCTTC. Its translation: CASSQRTGAQRVGYTF.

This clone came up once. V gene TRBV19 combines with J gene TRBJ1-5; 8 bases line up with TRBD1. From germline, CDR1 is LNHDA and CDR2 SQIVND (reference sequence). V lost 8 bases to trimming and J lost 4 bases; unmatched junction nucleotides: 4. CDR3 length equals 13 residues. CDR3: CASGDRRNQPQHF. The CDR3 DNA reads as TGTGCCAGTGGGGACAGGCGTAATCAGCCCCAGCATTTT.

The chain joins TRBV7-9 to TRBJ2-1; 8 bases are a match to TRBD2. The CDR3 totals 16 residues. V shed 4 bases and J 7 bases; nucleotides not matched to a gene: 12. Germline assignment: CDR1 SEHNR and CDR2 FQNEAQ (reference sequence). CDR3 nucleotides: TGTGCCAGCAGCTATAGCGGGGCCCGCGGGGGGAATGAGCAGTTCTTC. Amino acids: CASSYSGARGGNEQFF. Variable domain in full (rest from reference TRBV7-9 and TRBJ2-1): DTGVSQNPRHKITKRGQNVTFRCDPISEHNRLYWYRQTLGQGPEFLTYFQNEAQLEKSRLLSDRFSAERPKGSFSTLEIQRTEQGDSAMYLCASSYSGARGGNEQFFGPGTRLTVL.

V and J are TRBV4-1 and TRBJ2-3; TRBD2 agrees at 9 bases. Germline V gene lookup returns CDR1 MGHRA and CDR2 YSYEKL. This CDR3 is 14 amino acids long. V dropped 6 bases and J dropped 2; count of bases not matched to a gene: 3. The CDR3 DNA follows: TGCGCCAGCAGACGACTAGCGGACACAGATACGCAGTATTTT. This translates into CASRRLADTDTQYF.

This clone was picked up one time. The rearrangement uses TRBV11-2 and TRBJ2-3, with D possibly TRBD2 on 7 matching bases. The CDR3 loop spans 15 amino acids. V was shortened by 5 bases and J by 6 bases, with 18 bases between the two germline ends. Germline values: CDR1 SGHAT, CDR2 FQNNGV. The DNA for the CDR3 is TGTGCCAGCAGCCCCGCTAGGGGGGGGTTGGATACGCAGTATTTT. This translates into CASSPARGGLDTQYF.

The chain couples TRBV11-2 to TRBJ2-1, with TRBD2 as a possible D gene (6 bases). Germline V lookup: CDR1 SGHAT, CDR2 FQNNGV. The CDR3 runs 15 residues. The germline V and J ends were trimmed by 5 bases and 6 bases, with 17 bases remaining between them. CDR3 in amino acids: CASSAGTSVSNEQFF. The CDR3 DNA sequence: TGTGCCAGCAGCGCCGGGACTTCCGTCTCCAATGAGCAGTTCTTC.